What follows are 8 T cell receptor beta chains derived from one specimen sequenced in a study of blood T cell repertoires in COVID-19. TCRdb's copy holds only in-frame clones and misses some; the assay was immunoSEQ multiplex PCR. The sample lists fewer than 250,000 clones; about 91% were seen once. Material for sequencing was PBMCs or T cells enriched from blood (not recorded which). The receptors originated from a woman aged 25-40 years with acute COVID-19.

The chain links TRBV18 to TRBJ1-1; 9 bases fit TRBD1. There are 15 residues in the CDR3. V was clipped by 5 bases and J by 3 bases; unmatched bases: 7. Looked up from germline, CDR1 is KGHSH and CDR2 is LQKENI. CDR3 loop: CASSRDREKYTEAFF. DNA for the CDR3: TGTGCCAGCTCAAGGGACAGGGAAAAGTACACTGAAGCTTTCTTT.

DNA for the CDR3: TGTGCCAGCAGTTTTCGACTAGCCTACGAGCAGTACTTC. Protein sequence: CASSFRLAYEQYF. The V and J genes are TRBV6-2 or TRBV6-3 and TRBJ2-7; the D gene is possibly TRBD2 (6 bases). This CDR3 region has 13 residues. With 4 bases removed from V and 2 bases from J, the gap between germline ends came to 9 bases. Germline lookup yields CDR1 MNHEY and CDR2 SVGEGT.

The sample holds a few counts of this clone. CDR3 sequence reads: CAISEGRGRSPQHF. The CDR3 nucleotides read TGTGCCATCAGTGAGGGAAGAGGTCGGTCGCCCCAGCATTTT. The chain employs TRBV10-3 and TRBJ1-5; D unclear. The CDR3 covers 14 residues. V dropped 2 bases and J dropped 9 bases, with 14 bases sitting between them. The germline V gene has CDR1 ENHRY and CDR2 SYGVKD.

V gene TRBV4-3 combines with J gene TRBJ2-1; 10 bases match TRBD1. Germline V gene sequence: CDR1 LGHNA, CDR2 YSLEER. V was pared by 0 bases and J by 5 bases, with 1 base of the junction left unmatched. The length of the CDR3 is 15 residues. This chain's CDR3 is CASSQEGTGDNEQFF. The CDR3 DNA sequence: TGCGCCAGCAGCCAAGAGGGGACAGGGGACAATGAGCAGTTCTTC.

J is TRBJ2-1 and V is TRBV7-2; the match to TRBD2 covers 13 bases. J lost 4 bases, V lost 4 bases, and 1 base had no gene match. Germline V CDR1 and CDR2: SGHTA, FQGNSA. The CDR3 length is 15 residues. The CDR3 protein is CASSWTSGGYNEQFF. The DNA of the CDR3 is TGTGCCAGCAGCTGGACTAGCGGGGGTTACAATGAGCAGTTCTTC.

The J gene is TRBJ2-2, the V gene TRBV7-9; D unclear. Germline CDR1 and CDR2: SEHNR and FQNEAQ (reference sequence). The V end lost 4 bases, the J end lost 6 bases, and 15 bases lay between the germline ends. This CDR3 contains 15 residues. CDR3 sequence: CASSYRHGQPGELFF. The CDR3, as DNA: TGTGCCAGCAGCTACCGACACGGCCAACCCGGGGAGCTGTTTTTT.

This chain links TRBV6-5 with TRBJ1-6, with D possibly matching TRBD1 (5 bases). The CDR3 loop spans 14 amino acids. Germline CDR1 is MNHEY and CDR2 is SVGAGI. Trimming pared 11 bases from V and 1 base from J, leaving 12 bases between. This chain's CDR3 is CAEAEGSYNSPLHF. CDR3 coding DNA: TGTGCCGAGGCGGAGGGGTCCTATAATTCACCCCTCCACTTT.

This rearrangement joins TRBV7-9 to TRBJ2-3; TRBD2 matches 8 bases. The CDR3 has 14 residues. The germline V gene has CDR1 SEHNR and CDR2 FQNEAQ (reference sequence). V lost 5 bases and J lost 5; bases outside the gene matches: 6. CDR3 loop: CASSPGGLLDTQYF. In DNA, the CDR3 is TGTGCCAGCAGCCCGGGGGGGCTACTAGATACGCAGTATTTT.